Reported below is one TCR beta chain. The antigen is undetermined. TCRdb keeps only in-frame clones here, not all; method: immunoSEQ multiplex PCR. Of around 99,000 clones listed, 75% to 95% are singletons. This sample is drawn from a study of T cell responses to AZD1222 COVID-19 vaccine. Trimming shortened V by 7 bases and J by 5 bases, and 18 bases separated the two germline ends. The CDR3 sequence is 14 residues long. Germline CDR1 is MDHEN and CDR2 is SYDVKM. Study-level points and caveats: Nearly half of spike-specific TCRs reportedly go after variant regions that carry no mutations. Vaccination with two AZD1222 doses was followed by a rise in Spike-specific TCR breadth and depth. Spike-spanning, vaccine-associated CD4 TCRs were dominant at 160-218 and 743-854.

This clonotype originated in an adult who received the AZD1222 COVID-19 vaccine. The chain joins TRBV28 to TRBJ2-7, with D possibly TRBD1 on 6 matching bases. The material sequenced was peripheral blood, taken 28 days after the second AZD1222 dose. CDR3 amino acids: CASTSLGARNEQYF. The CDR3 DNA follows: TGTGCCAGCACTTCCCTGGGGGCCCGAAACGAGCAGTACTTC.